The clone carrying this T cell receptor (beta chain) showed up just a few times. Its cognate antigen is unknown. The use of a sample-barcoded 5' primer and a J-beta primer mix characterized a second PCR of roughly 6 to 11 cycles. MiXCR, applied by TCRdb to the 5' RACE reads, yields one record per CDR3 protein. The profile shows some 1.4 million distinct CDR3 sequences, around 42% of them singletons. The germline gives CDR1 SGHAT, CDR2 FQDESV (reference sequence). The CDR3 length is 14 residues. The sample originates from a study of blood T cells in healthy people across ages. Findings of the study overall: Because sorting was not performed, PBMCs prevented conclusive naive versus antigen-experienced comparison.

Material for sequencing was blood. This TCR was sampled from a woman under 30 in good health. This chain joins TRBV11-1 and TRBJ2-5; 7 bases are a match to TRBD2. The DNA matches TRBJ2-7 better at its end, which makes the J call doubtful. CDR3 DNA: TGTGCCAGCAGCCCACTCCGGGACTATTCCGAGCAGTACTTC. It yields the protein CASSPLRDYSEQYF.